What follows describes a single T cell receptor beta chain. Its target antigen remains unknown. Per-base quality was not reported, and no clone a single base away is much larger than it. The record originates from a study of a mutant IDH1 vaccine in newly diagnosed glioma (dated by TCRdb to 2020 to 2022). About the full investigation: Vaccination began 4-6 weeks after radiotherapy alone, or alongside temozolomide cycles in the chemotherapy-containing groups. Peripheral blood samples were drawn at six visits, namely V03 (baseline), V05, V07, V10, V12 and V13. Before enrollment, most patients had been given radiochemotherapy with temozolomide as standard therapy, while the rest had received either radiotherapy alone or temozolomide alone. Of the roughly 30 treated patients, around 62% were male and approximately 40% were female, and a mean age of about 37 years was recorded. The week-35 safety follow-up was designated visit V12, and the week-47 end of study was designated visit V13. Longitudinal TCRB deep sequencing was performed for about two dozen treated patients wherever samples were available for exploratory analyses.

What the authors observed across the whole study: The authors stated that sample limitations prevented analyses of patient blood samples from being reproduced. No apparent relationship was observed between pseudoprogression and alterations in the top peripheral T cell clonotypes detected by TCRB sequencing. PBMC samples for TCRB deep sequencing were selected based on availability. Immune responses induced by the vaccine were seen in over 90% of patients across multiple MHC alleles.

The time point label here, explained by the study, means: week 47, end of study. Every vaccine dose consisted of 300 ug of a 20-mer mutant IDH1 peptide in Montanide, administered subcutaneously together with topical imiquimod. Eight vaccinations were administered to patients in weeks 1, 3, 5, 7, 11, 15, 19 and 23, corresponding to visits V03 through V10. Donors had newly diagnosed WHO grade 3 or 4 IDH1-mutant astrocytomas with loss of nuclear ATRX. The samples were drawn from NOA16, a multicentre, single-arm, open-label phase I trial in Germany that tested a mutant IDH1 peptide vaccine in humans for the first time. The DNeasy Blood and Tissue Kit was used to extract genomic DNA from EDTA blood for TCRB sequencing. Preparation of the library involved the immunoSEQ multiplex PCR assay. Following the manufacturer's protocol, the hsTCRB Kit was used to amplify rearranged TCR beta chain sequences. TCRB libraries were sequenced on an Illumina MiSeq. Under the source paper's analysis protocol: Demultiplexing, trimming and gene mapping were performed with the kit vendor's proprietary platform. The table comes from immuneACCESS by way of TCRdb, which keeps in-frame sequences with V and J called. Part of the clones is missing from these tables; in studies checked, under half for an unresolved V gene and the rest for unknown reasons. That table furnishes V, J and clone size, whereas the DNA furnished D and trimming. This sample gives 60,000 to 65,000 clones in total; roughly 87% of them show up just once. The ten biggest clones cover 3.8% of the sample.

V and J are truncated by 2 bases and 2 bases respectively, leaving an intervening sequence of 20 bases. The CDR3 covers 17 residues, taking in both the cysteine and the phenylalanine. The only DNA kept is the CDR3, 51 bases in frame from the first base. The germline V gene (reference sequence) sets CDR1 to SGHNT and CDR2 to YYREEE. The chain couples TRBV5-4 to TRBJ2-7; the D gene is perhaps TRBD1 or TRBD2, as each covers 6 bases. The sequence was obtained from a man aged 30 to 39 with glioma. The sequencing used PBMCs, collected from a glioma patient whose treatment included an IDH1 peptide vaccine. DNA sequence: TGTGCCAGCAGCTTTGGGGGGCCCCGGGACCGAACCTACGAGCAGTACTTC. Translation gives CASSFGGPRDRTYEQYF. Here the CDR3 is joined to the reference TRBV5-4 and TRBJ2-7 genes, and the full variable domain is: ETGVTQSPTHLIKTRGQQVTLRCSSQSGHNTVSWYQQALGQGPQFIFQYYREEENGRGNFPPRFSGLQFPNYSSELNVNALELDDSALYLCASSFGGPRDRTYEQYFGPGTRLTVT.